A single sample gave rise to the 13 T cell receptor beta chains below, sequenced in a study of blood T cell repertoires in COVID-19. The data were produced by immunoSEQ multiplex PCR, yet TCRdb's version contains in-frame clones alone and is incomplete. The table lists about 260,000 clones, over 80% of them singletons. Sequencing was done on a sample of peripheral blood. The source is a middle-aged woman who had recovered from COVID-19.

V is TRBV7-9 and J is TRBJ1-2, with unresolved D. Per germline, CDR1 SEHNR and CDR2 FQNEAQ (reference sequence). Trimming removed 4 bases at V and 4 bases at J, with 10 bases between. The CDR3 has 13 amino acids. In DNA, the CDR3 is TGTGCCAGCAGCTCGAACAGAGTCTATGGCTACACCTTC. Its protein product is CASSSNRVYGYTF.

This chain joins TRBV3-1 (or the pseudogene TRBV3-2) and TRBJ2-7; D is perhaps TRBD1 (5 bases). With 1 base removed from V and 7 bases from J, the gap between germline ends came to 11 bases. The CDR3 totals 13 residues. Germline CDR1 LGHDT, CDR2 YNNKEL (reference sequence). CDR3 sequence reads: CASSQGQPWEQYF. Written as DNA, the CDR3 is TGTGCCAGCAGCCAAGGACAGCCTTGGGAGCAGTACTTC.

The chain employs TRBV11-2 and TRBJ1-2; 9 nucleotides match TRBD1. Looked up from germline, CDR1 is SGHAT and CDR2 is FQNNGV. The CDR3 totals 14 residues. With V trimmed by 2 bases and J by 5 bases, 3 bases remained unmatched. The CDR3 protein is CASSLKGTGYGYTF. As DNA, the CDR3 is TGTGCCAGCAGCTTAAAGGGGACAGGGTATGGCTACACCTTC.

The V gene is TRBV3-1 (or the pseudogene TRBV3-2), the J gene TRBJ1-5; D not certain. Deletions cut 1 base from V and 4 bases from J, with 11 bases between. Germline lookup yields CDR1 LGHDT and CDR2 YNNKEL (reference sequence). This CDR3 region has 15 residues. The CDR3 loop reads CASSQGLLNNQPQHF. DNA of the CDR3: TGTGCCAGCAGCCAAGGGCTTTTAAATAATCAGCCCCAGCATTTT.

This clone was picked up a small number of times. The rearrangement links TRBV28 to TRBJ1-5, with D uncertain. Germline V gene data show CDR1 as MDHEN and CDR2 as SYDVKM. The CDR3 sequence is 13 residues long. Trimming stripped 5 bases from V and 3 bases from J, with 8 bases between. CDR3 sequence (DNA): TGTGCCAGCAGTCCGGGATACAATCAGCCCCAGCATTTT. It translates to CASSPGYNQPQHF.

This clone was seen once. The V gene is TRBV5-1, the J gene TRBJ2-7; 8 nucleotides line up with TRBD1. This CDR3 is built from 13 residues. CDR1 and CDR2 (germline): SGHRS, YFSETQ. V lost 2 bases to trimming and J lost 3 bases; unmatched junction nucleotides: 1. In DNA, the CDR3 is TGCGCCAGCAGCTTCGACAGGGGCTACGAGCAGTACTTC. It codes for CASSFDRGYEQYF.

This sequence joins TRBV6-6 and TRBJ1-2, with a possible D match to TRBD1 (6 bases). Germline assignment: CDR1 MNHNY and CDR2 SVGAGI (reference sequence). V lost 7 bases and J 2 bases, leaving 14 bases between the germline ends. This CDR3 is built from 14 residues. The CDR3 sequence is CASKYTGSNYGYTF. The DNA for the CDR3 is TGTGCCAGCAAGTACACAGGGTCCAACTATGGCTACACCTTC.

Points on this clone: Other DNA sequences of this sample code for an identical CDR3. In nucleotides, the CDR3 is TGCGCCAGCAGCCAAGTATGGGGGGGACAAGAGACCCAGTACTTC. As protein: CASSQVWGGQETQYF. The chain uses TRBV4-1 and TRBJ2-5; 7 bases fit TRBD2. Germline CDR1 MGHRA, CDR2 YSYEKL. The CDR3 contains 15 residues. J lost 2 bases, V lost 1 base, and 4 bases had no gene match.

The chain combines TRBV6-5 with TRBJ2-1; 9 nucleotides align to TRBD2. The V and J ends lost 2 bases and 7 bases, in that order; junction bases with no gene match: 3. The CDR3 spans 14 residues. The germline V gene encodes CDR1 MNHEY and CDR2 SVGAGI. The chain's CDR3 is CASSYGGGVNEQFF. As DNA, the CDR3 is TGTGCCAGCAGTTACGGCGGGGGGGTTAATGAGCAGTTCTTC.

The chain combines TRBV20-1 with TRBJ1-1; D gene ambiguous. The CDR3 extends over 10 amino acids. CDR1 DFQATT and CDR2 SNEGSKA come from the germline V gene (reference sequence). Trimming cost V 5 bases and J 8 bases, with 9 bases left between them. CDR3 nucleotide sequence: TGCAGTGCTGCTAGACTAGAAGCTTTCTTT. This gives the protein CSAARLEAFF.

The V call is TRBV7-9, the J call TRBJ1-2; 10 bases are shared with TRBD1. The germline CDR1 and CDR2 sequences are SEHNR and FQNEAQ (reference sequence). CDR3 size: 15 residues. J lost 5 bases, V lost 5 bases, and 8 bases had no gene match. CDR3 bases: TGTGCCAGCAGCCCCAGGCCGGGACAGGGGTATGGCTACACCTTC. This translates into CASSPRPGQGYGYTF.

This clone has only one observation. The J gene is TRBJ2-3, the V gene TRBV4-2; 8 nucleotides line up with TRBD2. Per germline, CDR1 LGHNA and CDR2 YNFKEQ. CDR3 length equals 18 residues. With 1 base clipped from V and 6 bases from J, the junction kept 15 bases outside the gene matches. The CDR3 sequence: CASSQVGSGGRGGDTQYF. CDR3 DNA: TGTGCCAGCAGCCAAGTCGGATCGGGGGGGCGTGGTGGTGATACGCAGTATTTT.

The chain joins TRBV19 to TRBJ2-7; TRBD1 matches at 7 bases. Germline trimming cut 4 bases from V and 0 bases from J; bases unmatched to any gene: 9. The CDR3 totals 16 residues. The germline gives CDR1 LNHDA, CDR2 SQIVND (reference sequence). As DNA, the CDR3 is TGTGCCAGTAGTACCCACTACAGGGGAAGCTCCTACGAGCAGTACTTC. Encoded protein: CASSTHYRGSSYEQYF.